This TCR beta chain comes out of a study of blood T cell repertoires in COVID-19. In the study overall: PBMCs, B-cell-depleted T cells, or T cells provided the cDNA or gDNA that made up the material.

Under the authors' procedure: Amplified reference gene primers provided the basis for estimating nucleated cell counts. Here immunoSEQ multiplex PCR was the method, and the copy in TCRdb shows in-frame clones only, minus some. V and J calls and clone size are copied from that table; D and trimming were computed from the DNA. The repertoire holds a few hundred thousand clones, with 80% to 90% as singletons. V shed 4 bases and J shed 5 bases, with 11 bases lying between them. The CDR3 loop spans 13 amino acids. The TCR originated in a woman in her 70s with acute or convalescent COVID-19. This rearrangement joins TRBV12-3 or TRBV12-4 to TRBJ1-1; a possible D gene is TRBD1 (6 bases). Input material: peripheral blood. CDR3 residues: CASSYTGKTEAFF. The CDR3 nucleotides read TGTGCCAGCAGTTATACAGGGAAGACTGAAGCTTTCTTT.